The clone carrying this T cell receptor (beta chain) came up many times. Its target is not known. This sample is drawn from a study of neurological immune-mediated disorders. The cDNA was synthesized by means of template-switch 5'RACE, which was carried out with 10-nucleotide random UMIs. A single record per CDR3 protein comes from TCRdb applying MiXCR to the 5' RACE reads. The data show about 59,000 distinct CDR3 sequences, 24% seen once. Germline V lookup: CDR1 DFQATT, CDR2 SNEGSKA (reference sequence). Trimming shortened V by 4 bases and J by 6 bases, and 15 bases separated the two germline ends. This CDR3 region has 13 residues. The time point here: technical triplicate 2. Unsorted libraries were prepared from 2 million PBMCs that had been stored at -80 C. Study results and limitations: The expanded clones of different subjects shared no CDR3 amino acid sequences (suggesting private repertoires in all groups). TCR clonal expansion peaked in HTLV-1-associated myelopathy patients and was lowest in multiple sclerosis patients.

Sequencing was performed on PBMCs. The TCR comes from a man in his sixties with HTLV-1-associated myelopathy (HAM/TSP). The V and J genes are TRBV20-1 and TRBJ1-1, with D unclear. In nucleotides, the CDR3 is TGCAGTGCTACCCGGACCGTTCGGTCTGAAGCTTTCTTT. It encodes CSATRTVRSEAFF.